This T cell receptor beta chain stems from a study of blood T cell repertoires in COVID-19. Study information: Whether acute or convalescent, the COVID-19 samples came from the United States, Italy and Spain.

Per the authors' pipeline: Amplifying reference gene primers gave estimates of nucleated cell counts. The repertoire was sequenced with immunoSEQ multiplex PCR; TCRdb's copy has only in-frame clones and lacks some. V and J calls and clone size are as listed in that table; D and trimming were resolved from the DNA. Here the sample spans 150,000 to 200,000 clones, roughly 89% being singletons. The study drew participants aged about 18 to 90 years from some 23 US areas. Which cohort a participant joined came from the clinical history participants gave. The CDR3 sequence is 15 residues long. The V gene end was trimmed by 4 bases and the J gene end by 3 bases; junction bases not matched to a gene: 6. Germline V gene sequence: CDR1 SGHDT, CDR2 YYEEEE.

Sequenced input: PBMCs or T cells enriched from blood (not recorded which). The sequence was collected from a woman in her thirties or forties with acute COVID-19. The chain employs TRBV5-6 and TRBJ1-5, with 8 positions matching TRBD1. The CDR3 coding sequence is TGTGCCAGCAGCGCGGCAGGGGGCGTCAATCAGCCCCAGCATTTT. As protein: CASSAAGGVNQPQHF.